These 26 T cell receptor beta chains were sequenced from one sample in a study of T cells after yellow fever vaccination. TCRdb re-derived calls from the 5' RACE reads in MiXCR, one entry per CDR3 protein. This sample has 450,000 to 550,000 distinct CDR3 sequences, with about a fifth found just once. The sequenced sample was PBMCs, obtained around 3 weeks after the first yellow fever vaccination. The receptors originated from a man aged 18 to 35 who received the YFV17D yellow fever vaccine.

J is TRBJ1-1 and V is TRBV18; no reliable D call. The germline CDR1 and CDR2 sequences are KGHSH and LQKENI. The CDR3 length is 18 residues. Deletions cut 1 base from V and 0 bases from J, with 18 bases between. CDR3 region: CASSPLAGAGYMNTEAFF. CDR3 bases: TGTGCCAGCTCACCACTTGCGGGCGCGGGATACATGAACACTGAAGCTTTCTTT.

The chain uses TRBV5-8 and TRBJ2-7; TRBD1 aligns across 10 bases. This CDR3 has 16 residues. From germline, CDR1 is SGHTS and CDR2 YDEGEE. V dropped 4 bases and J dropped 9; count of bases not matched to a gene: 16. CDR3 DNA sequence: TGTGCCAGCAGCCGCAGGGGAGGGACAGGGGAATTCGGGCAGTACTTC. This encodes CASSRRGGTGEFGQYF.

In its sample, this clonotype was seen a few times. This rearrangement joins TRBV29-1 to TRBJ2-5; D perhaps matches TRBD2 (6 bases). The CDR3 is made up of 13 amino acids. Germline V gene lookup returns CDR1 SQVTM and CDR2 ANQGSEA. Deletions cut 2 bases from V and 4 bases from J, with 11 bases between. CDR3 region: CSVEKATRETQYF. The CDR3 DNA reads as TGCAGCGTTGAAAAGGCGACTAGAGAGACCCAGTACTTC.

The DNA of the CDR3 is TGCGCCAGCAGCCGATTATGGCTAGCGGGATACAATGAGCAGTTCTTC. Residues: CASSRLWLAGYNEQFF. The chain uses TRBV4-1 and TRBJ2-1; 9 nucleotides align to TRBD2. Per the germline V gene, CDR1 is MGHRA and CDR2 is YSYEKL. The CDR3 extends over 16 amino acids. V shed 4 bases and J 4 bases; nucleotides not matched to a gene: 8.

The V and J genes are TRBV4-3 and TRBJ2-1; D possibly corresponds to TRBD1 (5 bases). The CDR3 runs 14 residues. V lost 4 bases and J lost 8, with 15 bases in between. In germline, CDR1 is LGHNA, CDR2 YSLEER. CDR3 bases: TGCGCCAGCAGCCGGTGGACATTTCTCGATGAGCAGTTCTTC. Translated: CASSRWTFLDEQFF.

The rearrangement uses TRBV5-1 and TRBJ2-3; 12 bases align to TRBD2. Germline assignment: CDR1 SGHRS and CDR2 YFSETQ. V shed 3 bases and J 0 bases; nucleotides not matched to a gene: 2. This CDR3 has 16 residues. CDR3 sequence: CASSSGLAGSTDTQYF. The CDR3 DNA reads TGCGCCAGCAGCTCCGGACTAGCGGGGAGCACAGATACGCAGTATTTT.

This chain links TRBV10-3 with TRBJ2-5, with D tentatively TRBD2 (5 bases). CDR3 length: 12 residues. Between the trimmed V and J ends, which lost 10 bases and 0 bases, there was a span of 9 bases. The germline gives CDR1 ENHRY, CDR2 SYGVKD. CDR3 in DNA: TGTGCCAGCAGCGGAAACCAAGAGACCCAGTACTTC. It yields the protein CASSGNQETQYF.

This clonotype was observed a handful of times. This rearrangement joins TRBV5-1 to TRBJ1-1, with D hard to call. Looked up from germline, CDR1 is SGHRS and CDR2 is YFSETQ. This CDR3 contains 15 residues. Trimming cost V 5 bases and J 2 bases, with 16 bases left between them. CDR3 bases: TGCGCCAGCAGATACGTCGGACCCATTAACACTGAAGCTTTCTTT. The encoded protein is CASRYVGPINTEAFF.

The chain combines TRBV7-6 with TRBJ1-4, with D possibly matching TRBD1 (5 bases). Germline loops: CDR1 SGHVS, CDR2 FNYEAQ. The V end was cut by 5 bases, the J end by 3 bases, with 10 bases between. The CDR3 runs to 14 residues. CDR3 DNA: TGTGCCAGCAGCGCCGGGGCCCCTAATGAAAAACTGTTTTTT. Its translation is CASSAGAPNEKLFF.

This sequence joins TRBV4-2 and TRBJ1-1; D is uncertain. V lost 3 bases, J lost 1 base, and 9 bases lay in between. Germline CDR1 and CDR2: LGHNA and YNFKEQ. The CDR3 has 14 residues. The CDR3 protein is CASSQTTENTEAFF. CDR3 nucleotide sequence: TGTGCCAGCAGCCAGACAACAGAGAACACTGAAGCTTTCTTT.

The chain employs TRBV12-3 or TRBV12-4 and TRBJ1-1; D may be TRBD1 (5 bases). The V gene lost 11 bases and the J gene lost 6 bases, with 34 bases spanning the gap. The CDR3 covers 18 residues. Here the CDR3 reads CAFNTYRDLVQGFPEAFF. The DNA for the CDR3 is TGTGCCTTCAACACTTACCGGGACCTCGTCCAAGGCTTCCCTGAAGCTTTCTTT.

CDR3 loop: CASSLGDRDEQYF. DNA for the CDR3: TGTGCCAGCAGTTTAGGGGACAGGGACGAGCAGTACTTC. The genes are TRBV12-3 or TRBV12-4 and TRBJ2-7, with 9 positions matching TRBD1. This CDR3 contains 13 residues. V dropped 1 base and J dropped 5; count of bases not matched to a gene: 0.

The genes are TRBV20-1 and TRBJ1-2, with D tentatively TRBD1 (5 bases). The V gene's germline CDR1 is DFQATT and CDR2 SNEGSKA (reference sequence). V lost 0 bases and J lost 2, with 16 bases in between. This CDR3 contains 16 residues. The DNA for the CDR3 is TGCAGTGCTAGAGACGGGGTAGGGGACGGAAACTATGGCTACACCTTC. As protein: CSARDGVGDGNYGYTF.

This clonotype was counted between two and nine times. This sequence joins TRBV10-3 and TRBJ1-6; TRBD1 is a possible D gene (6 bases). Per the germline V gene, CDR1 is ENHRY and CDR2 is SYGVKD. V lost 8 bases, J lost 7 bases, and 9 bases lay in between. The CDR3 consists of 12 residues. CDR3 nucleotides: TGTGCCATCCAAACAGGGAATTCACCCCTCCACTTT. Encoded protein: CAIQTGNSPLHF.

This clonotype was seen more than once but under ten times. This chain joins TRBV4-1 and TRBJ1-5, with TRBD1 matching 9 bases. This CDR3 has 16 amino acids. Germline CDR1 and CDR2: MGHRA and YSYEKL. The trim removed 2 bases at V and 9 bases at J, leaving 11 bases unmatched. The CDR3 protein is CASSQFRTGATRPQHF. For the CDR3, the DNA is TGCGCCAGCAGCCAATTTCGGACAGGGGCGACCCGGCCCCAGCATTTT.

This chain connects TRBV7-2 to TRBJ1-6; tentative D call: TRBD1 (6 bases). V shed 8 bases and J shed 11 bases, with 16 bases lying between them. CDR1 and CDR2 from the germline V gene are SGHTA and FQGNSA. The CDR3 sequence is 13 residues long. CDR3 DNA sequence: TGTGCCAGCTCGCCGAGGGGGGTCACACCCCTCCACTTT. This codes for CASSPRGVTPLHF.

The genes are TRBV4-1 and TRBJ2-2; 9 bases align to TRBD1. The CDR3 has 19 amino acids. J gave up 6 bases and V 3 bases, and 17 bases lay outside the gene matches. Germline V lookup: CDR1 MGHRA, CDR2 YSYEKL. CDR3 nucleotides: TGCGCCAGCAGCCAGGGACAGGGTGGGGGTTTTGTGGCCGCCGGGGAGCTGTTTTTT. Translation gives CASSQGQGGGFVAAGELFF.

This clonotype occurred a few times. The gene calls are TRBV7-2 and TRBJ2-5; 8 nucleotides agree with TRBD2. Germline CDR1 is SGHTA and CDR2 is FQGNSA. V lost 1 base and J lost 4; bases outside the gene matches: 2. There are 14 residues in the CDR3. In DNA form, the CDR3 reads TGTGCCAGCAGCTTAGGCAGCGGGGGAGAGACCCAGTACTTC. Translated: CASSLGSGGETQYF.

In this sample, this clonotype turned up a few times. This chain joins TRBV12-3 or TRBV12-4 and TRBJ2-5; no reliable D call. Trimming took off 3 bases at V and 1 base at J, with 6 bases between the two ends. The CDR3 is made up of 13 amino acids. The chain's CDR3 is CASSFASQETQYF. CDR3 coding DNA: TGTGCCAGCAGTTTCGCCAGCCAAGAGACCCAGTACTTC.

This clonotype was picked up a small number of times. The chain carries TRBV29-1 and TRBJ2-2; D assignment may be TRBD1 or TRBD2 (5 bases each). V lost 7 bases and J lost 2, with 20 bases in between. The V gene's germline CDR1 is SQVTM and CDR2 ANQGSEA. This CDR3 region has 16 residues. Written as DNA, the CDR3 is TGCAGCGCTACCTCCGGGACGCGGTCTAACACCGGGGAGCTGTTTTTT. Amino acid sequence: CSATSGTRSNTGELFF.

On this clonotype itself: Mismatch with germline at one junction end may stem from a read error. The chain is built from TRBV12-3 or TRBV12-4 and TRBJ2-3; TRBD2 matches at 15 bases. CDR3 length: 21 residues. The CDR3 reads CASSFNPPGLAGGISTDTQCF. In nucleotides, the CDR3 is TGTGCCAGCAGTTTCAACCCGCCGGGACTAGCGGGGGGAATAAGCACAGATACGCAGTGTTTT.

This clonotype turned up a few times. CDR3 amino acids: CASSPEGREQYV. The CDR3 DNA sequence: TGTGCCAGCAGTCCCGAAGGGCGCGAGCAGTACGTC. The rearrangement links TRBV6-1 to TRBJ2-7; unclear D gene. CDR3 size: 12 residues. Germline loops: CDR1 MNHNS, CDR2 SASEGT. V was pared by 5 bases and J by 6 bases, with 11 bases between.

This clonotype was seen a handful of times. This sequence joins TRBV4-1 and TRBJ2-1; 9 bases align to TRBD1. Looked up from germline, CDR1 is MGHRA and CDR2 is YSYEKL. The ends lost 2 bases at V and 8 bases at J; junction bases unmatched: 7. The CDR3 consists of 15 residues. CDR3 amino acids: CASSQTGGTIYEQFF. The CDR3 DNA reads as TGCGCCAGCAGCCAAACAGGGGGCACGATATATGAGCAGTTCTTC.

This clonotype was detected once. Possible read error: a much larger clone is one base away. The rearrangement links TRBV12-3 or TRBV12-4 to TRBJ2-5, with D maybe TRBD1 (5 bases). V was trimmed by 8 bases and J by 5 bases, leaving 15 bases between them. The CDR3 is 13 residues long. This CDR3 is CASRTWGTETQYF. As DNA, the CDR3 is TGTGCCAGCCGGACATGGGGCACGGAGACCCAGTACTTC.

This clonotype was found a few times. V is TRBV12-3 or TRBV12-4 and J is TRBJ1-1; D is uncertain. V was shortened by 10 bases and J by 5 bases, with 17 bases between the two germline ends. The CDR3 length is 13 residues. CDR3 nucleotide sequence: TGTGCCACCTCCGCTCAGGAAAGGACTGAAGCTTTCTTT. Its translation: CATSAQERTEAFF.

The chain has TRBV11-2 and TRBJ2-7; D is ambiguous. Trimming cost V 3 bases and J 1 base, with 10 bases left between them. This CDR3 contains 14 residues. Germline CDR1 is SGHAT and CDR2 is FQNNGV. The CDR3 is CASSFSMPSYEQYV. The CDR3 region has the DNA TGTGCCAGCAGCTTCTCCATGCCTTCCTACGAGCAGTACGTC.